This record concerns one T cell receptor beta chain sequence. The data were taken from a study of blood T cell repertoires in COVID-19. Study context: PBMCs, B-cell-depleted T cells, or T cells provided the cDNA or gDNA that made up the material.

Sequencing was performed with immunoSEQ multiplex PCR; in TCRdb, only in-frame clones are kept and a portion is missing. Among roughly 170,000 clones listed, 65% to 85% were seen once. Trimming pared 3 bases from V and 5 bases from J, leaving 6 bases between. CDR3 size: 11 residues. Germline CDR1 GTSNPN, CDR2 SVGIG (reference sequence). This TCR was recovered from a woman aged 50 to 65 in a cohort exposed to, infected with or recovered from COVID-19 (not recorded which). The material sequenced was PBMCs or T cells enriched from blood (not recorded which). V is TRBV30 and J is TRBJ2-3, with D possibly matching TRBD1 (6 bases). The CDR3 DNA reads as TGTGCCTGGAGGGACAGAGATACGCAGTATTTT. Residues: CAWRDRDTQYF.